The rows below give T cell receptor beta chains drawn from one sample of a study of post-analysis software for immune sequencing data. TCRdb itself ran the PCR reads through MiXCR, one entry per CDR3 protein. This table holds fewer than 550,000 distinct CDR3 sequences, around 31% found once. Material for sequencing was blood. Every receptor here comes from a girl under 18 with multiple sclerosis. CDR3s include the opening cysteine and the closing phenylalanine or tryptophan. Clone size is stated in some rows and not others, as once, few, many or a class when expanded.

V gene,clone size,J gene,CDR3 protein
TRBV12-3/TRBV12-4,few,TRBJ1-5,CASSMTGPNQPQHF
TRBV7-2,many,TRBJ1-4,CASSLTGNNEKLFF
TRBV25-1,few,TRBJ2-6,CASSDRTGTGANVLTF
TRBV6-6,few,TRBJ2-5,CASQATTVPGETQYF
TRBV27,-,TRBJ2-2,CASSLGQTTGELFF
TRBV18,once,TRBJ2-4,CASSPRVVNVAKNIQYF
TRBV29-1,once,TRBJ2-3,CSVDRALPTDTQYF
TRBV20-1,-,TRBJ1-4,CSATQEPDEKLFF
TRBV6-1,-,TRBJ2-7,CASSAWPTYEQYF
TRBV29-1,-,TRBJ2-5,CSVAGAVETQYF
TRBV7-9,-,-,CASNLAAGGLGNEQYF
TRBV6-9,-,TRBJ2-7,CASRSTGMYERYF
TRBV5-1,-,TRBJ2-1,CASSQSGGARYNEQFF
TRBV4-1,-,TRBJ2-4,CASSLTRDSLSIQYF
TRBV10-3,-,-,CAISGQGYEQYF
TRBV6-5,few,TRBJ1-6,CAIKRTYNSPLHF
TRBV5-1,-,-,CASSLAGKQETQYF
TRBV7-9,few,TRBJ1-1,CASSPGEWAGDFDTEAFF
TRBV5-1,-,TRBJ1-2,CASSSWTGEGSGYTF
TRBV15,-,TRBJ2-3,CATSRDRPDTQYF
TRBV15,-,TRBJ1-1,CATSRGQGFTEAFF
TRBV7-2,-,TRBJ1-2,CANPGPGGYTF
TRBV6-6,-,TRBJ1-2,CASSYERTVYGYTF
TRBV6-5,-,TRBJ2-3,CASSYSRRPDGTDTQYF
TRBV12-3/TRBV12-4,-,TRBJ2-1,CASSLVGYEQFF
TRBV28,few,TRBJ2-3,CASSLWAGATDTQYF
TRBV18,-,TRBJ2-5,CASSMTEGETQYF
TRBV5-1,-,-,CASSFGMDYEQYF